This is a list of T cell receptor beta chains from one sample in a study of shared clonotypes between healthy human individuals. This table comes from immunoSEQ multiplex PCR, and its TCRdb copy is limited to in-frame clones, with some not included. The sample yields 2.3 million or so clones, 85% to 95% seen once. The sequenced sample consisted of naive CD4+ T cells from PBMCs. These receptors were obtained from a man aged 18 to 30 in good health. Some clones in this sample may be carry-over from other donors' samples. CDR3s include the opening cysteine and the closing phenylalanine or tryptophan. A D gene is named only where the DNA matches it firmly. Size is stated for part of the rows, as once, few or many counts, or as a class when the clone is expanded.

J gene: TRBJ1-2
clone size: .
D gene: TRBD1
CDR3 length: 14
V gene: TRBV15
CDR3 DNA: TGTGCCACCAGCAGAGATGGGACAGCCTATGGCTACACCTTC
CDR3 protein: CATSRDGTAYGYTF

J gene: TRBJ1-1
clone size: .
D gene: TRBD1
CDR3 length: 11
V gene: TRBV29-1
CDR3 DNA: TGCAGCGTGACAGGGGGCACTGAAGCTTTCTTT
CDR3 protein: CSVTGGTEAFF

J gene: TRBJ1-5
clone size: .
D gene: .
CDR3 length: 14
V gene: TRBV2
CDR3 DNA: TGTGCCAGCGGTGTTCAGGTATCTGGTCAGCCCCAGCATTTT
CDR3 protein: CASGVQVSGQPQHF

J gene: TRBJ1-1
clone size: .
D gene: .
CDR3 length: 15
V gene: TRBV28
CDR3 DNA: TGTGCCAGCAGCCCCACAGGGATTACGAACACTGAAGCTTTCTTT
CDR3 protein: CASSPTGITNTEAFF

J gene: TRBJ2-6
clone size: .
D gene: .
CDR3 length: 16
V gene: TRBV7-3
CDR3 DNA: TGTGCCAGCAGCTTAACGTCAGGGGCGGGGGCCAACGTCCTGACTTTC
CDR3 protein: CASSLTSGAGANVLTF

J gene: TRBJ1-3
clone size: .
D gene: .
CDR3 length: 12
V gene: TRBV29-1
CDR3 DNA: TGCAGCGGGAAAAACTCTGGAAACACCATATATTTT
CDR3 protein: CSGKNSGNTIYF

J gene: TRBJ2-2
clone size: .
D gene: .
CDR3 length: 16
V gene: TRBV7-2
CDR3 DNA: TGTGCCAGCAGCTTATTTAGCGGAGGGGGCACCGGGGAGCTGTTTTTT
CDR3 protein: CASSLFSGGGTGELFF

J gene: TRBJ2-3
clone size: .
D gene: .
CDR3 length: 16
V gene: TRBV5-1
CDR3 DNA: TGCGCCAGCAGCTTGAGGCAGGTTGGGGGCACAGATACGCAGTATTTT
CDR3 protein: CASSLRQVGGTDTQYF

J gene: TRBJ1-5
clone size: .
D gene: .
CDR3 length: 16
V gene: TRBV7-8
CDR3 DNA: TGTGCCAGCAGCTTAAGGGGCGGCCGATACAATCAGCCCCAGCATTTT
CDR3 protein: CASSLRGGRYNQPQHF

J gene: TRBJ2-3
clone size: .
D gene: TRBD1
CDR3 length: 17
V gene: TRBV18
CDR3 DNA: TGTGCCAGCTCACCTAATCGACAGGGTGTCGGCACAGATACGCAGTATTTT
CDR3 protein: CASSPNRQGVGTDTQYF

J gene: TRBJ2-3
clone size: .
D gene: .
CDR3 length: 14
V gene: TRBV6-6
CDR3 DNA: TGTGCCACCGTAGACCGCTTGAGCACAGATACGCAGTATTTT
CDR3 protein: CATVDRLSTDTQYF

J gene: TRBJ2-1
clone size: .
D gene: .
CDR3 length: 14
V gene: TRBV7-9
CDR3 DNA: TGTGCCAGCAGCGCGGGGAGCTCCTACAATGAGCAGTTCTTC
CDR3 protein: CASSAGSSYNEQFF

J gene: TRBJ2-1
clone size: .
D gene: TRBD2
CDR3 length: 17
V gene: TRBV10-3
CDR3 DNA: TGTGCCATCAGTGACAGAACTAGCGGGAGCTCCTACAATGAGCAGTTCTTC
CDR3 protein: CAISDRTSGSSYNEQFF

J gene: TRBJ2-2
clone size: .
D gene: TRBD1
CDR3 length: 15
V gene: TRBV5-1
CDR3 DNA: TGCGCCAGCAGCTCGGGACAGGCGAACACCGGGGAGCTGTTTTTT
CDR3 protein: CASSSGQANTGELFF

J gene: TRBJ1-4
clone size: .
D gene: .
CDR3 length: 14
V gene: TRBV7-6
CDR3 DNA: TGTGCCAGCAGCTTAGAAGGGTTCAGTGAAAAACTGTTTTTT
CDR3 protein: CASSLEGFSEKLFF

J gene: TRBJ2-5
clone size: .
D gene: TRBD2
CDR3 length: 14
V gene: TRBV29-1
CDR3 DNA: TGCAGCCTAAAAGAGGCAGCGGGGGGAGAGACCCAGTACTTC
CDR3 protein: CSLKEAAGGETQYF

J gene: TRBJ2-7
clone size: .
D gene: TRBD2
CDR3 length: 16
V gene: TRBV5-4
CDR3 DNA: TGTGCCAGCAGCCGTTCCGGGACTAGCGGGACCTACGAGCAGTACTTC
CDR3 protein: CASSRSGTSGTYEQYF

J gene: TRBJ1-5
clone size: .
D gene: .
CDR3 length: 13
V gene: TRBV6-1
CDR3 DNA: TGTGCCAGCAGTGAAAGGGAGTATCAGCCCCAGCATTTT
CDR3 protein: CASSEREYQPQHF

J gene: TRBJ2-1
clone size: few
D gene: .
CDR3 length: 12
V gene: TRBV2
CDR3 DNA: TGTGCCAGCTCTCCCAGGGCTCGGGAGCAGTTCTTC
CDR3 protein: CASSPRAREQFF

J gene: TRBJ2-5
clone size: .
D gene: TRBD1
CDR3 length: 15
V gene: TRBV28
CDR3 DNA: TGTGCCAGCTCCCATCCGACAGGGTTAAGGGAGACCCAGTACTTC
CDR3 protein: CASSHPTGLRETQYF

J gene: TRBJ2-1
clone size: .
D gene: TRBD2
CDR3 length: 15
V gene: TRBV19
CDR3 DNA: TGTGCCAGTAGTATACAAGCGGGAGGGTACAATGAGCAGTTCTTC
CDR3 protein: CASSIQAGGYNEQFF

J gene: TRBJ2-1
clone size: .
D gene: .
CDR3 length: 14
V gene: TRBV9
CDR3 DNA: TGTGCCAGCAGCGAGGGCTCTTTGGGGGGTGAGCAGTTCTTC
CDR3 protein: CASSEGSLGGEQFF

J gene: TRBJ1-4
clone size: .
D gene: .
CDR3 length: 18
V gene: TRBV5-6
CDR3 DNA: TGTGCCAGCAGCTTGCGGCGGGGGGGATGGAGTACTAATGAAAAACTGTTTTTT
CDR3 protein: CASSLRRGGWSTNEKLFF

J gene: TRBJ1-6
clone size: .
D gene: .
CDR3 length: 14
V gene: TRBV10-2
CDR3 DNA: TGCGCCAGCAGGGCTAGCTCCTATAATTCACCCCTCCACTTT
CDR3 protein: CASRASSYNSPLHF

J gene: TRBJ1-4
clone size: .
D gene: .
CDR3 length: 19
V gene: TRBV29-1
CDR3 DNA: TGCAGCGCCGGTACGGGGGTTCGTACGCTTTGGGGGATGGATGAAAAACTGTTTTTT
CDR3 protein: CSAGTGVRTLWGMDEKLFF

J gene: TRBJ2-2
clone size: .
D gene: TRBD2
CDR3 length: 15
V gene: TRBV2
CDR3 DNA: TGTGCCAGCAGTCGACTAGCGGGAGCTGGCGGGGAGCTGTTTTTT
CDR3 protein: CASSRLAGAGGELFF

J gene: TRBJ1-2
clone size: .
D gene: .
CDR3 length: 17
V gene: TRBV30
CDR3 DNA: TGTGCCTGGAGTGTAAATCGACAAGCCTATGGTCGAAAAGGCTACACCTTC
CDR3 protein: CAWSVNRQAYGRKGYTF

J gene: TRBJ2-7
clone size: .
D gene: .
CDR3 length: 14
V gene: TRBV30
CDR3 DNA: TGTGCCTGGAGTGTAGGCACGCGTGAAGGCGAGCAGTACTTC
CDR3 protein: CAWSVGTREGEQYF

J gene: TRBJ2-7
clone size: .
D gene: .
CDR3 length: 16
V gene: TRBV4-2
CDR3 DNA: TGTGCCAGCAGCCAAGAAACGGCAGGTGGTAGCTACGAGCAGTACTTC
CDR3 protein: CASSQETAGGSYEQYF

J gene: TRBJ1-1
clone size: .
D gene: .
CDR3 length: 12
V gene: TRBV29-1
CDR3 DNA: TGCAGCGCCTTGACACAGAACACTGAAGCTTTCTTT
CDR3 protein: CSALTQNTEAFF

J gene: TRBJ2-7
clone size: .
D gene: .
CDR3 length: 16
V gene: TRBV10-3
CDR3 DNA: TGTGCCATCAGTCCGGTCTTAGGGGGTTCAGGGTACGAGCAGTACTTC
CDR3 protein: CAISPVLGGSGYEQYF

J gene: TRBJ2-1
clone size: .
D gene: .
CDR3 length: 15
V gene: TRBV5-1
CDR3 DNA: TGCGCCAGCAGCTTGGCAGGGACCCGGGGCGATGAGCAGTTCTTC
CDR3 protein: CASSLAGTRGDEQFF

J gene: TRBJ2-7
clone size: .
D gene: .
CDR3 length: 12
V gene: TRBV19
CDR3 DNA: TGTGCCAGTAGTAAAGACACCTACGAGCAGTACTTC
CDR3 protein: CASSKDTYEQYF

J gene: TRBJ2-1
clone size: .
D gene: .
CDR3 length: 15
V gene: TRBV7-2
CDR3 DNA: TGTGCCAGCAGCTTAACTAGGGATTCCTACAATGAGCAGTTCTTC
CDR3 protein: CASSLTRDSYNEQFF

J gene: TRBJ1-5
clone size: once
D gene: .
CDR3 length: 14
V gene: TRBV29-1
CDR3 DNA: TGCAGCGTAGCGGACAGAAATAGCAATCAGCCCCAGCATTTT
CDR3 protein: CSVADRNSNQPQHF

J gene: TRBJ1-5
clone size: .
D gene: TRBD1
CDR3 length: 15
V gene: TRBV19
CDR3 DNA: TGTGCCAGTAGTATCGGAGGGGGCGGCAATCAGCCCCAGCATTTT
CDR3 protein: CASSIGGGGNQPQHF

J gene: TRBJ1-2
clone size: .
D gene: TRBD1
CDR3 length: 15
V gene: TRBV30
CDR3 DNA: TGTGCCTGGAAGTGGGACAGGGGGCTGCACTATGGCTACACCTTC
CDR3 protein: CAWKWDRGLHYGYTF

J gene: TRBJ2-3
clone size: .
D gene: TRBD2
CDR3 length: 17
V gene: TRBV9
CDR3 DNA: TGTGCCAGCAGCGCAATAATTAGCGGGAGAGGGACAGATACGCAGTATTTT
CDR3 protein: CASSAIISGRGTDTQYF

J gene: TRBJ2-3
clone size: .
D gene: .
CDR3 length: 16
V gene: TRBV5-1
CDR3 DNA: TGCGCCAGCAGCTTGCGAGGGCAGGGATACACAGATACGCAGTATTTT
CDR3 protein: CASSLRGQGYTDTQYF

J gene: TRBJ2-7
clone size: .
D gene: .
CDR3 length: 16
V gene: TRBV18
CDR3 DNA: TGTGCCAGCTCACCACCGGGGCGGGCGAGCTTCTACGAGCAGTACTTC
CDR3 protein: CASSPPGRASFYEQYF

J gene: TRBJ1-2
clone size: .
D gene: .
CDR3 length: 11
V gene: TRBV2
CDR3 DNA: TGTGCCAGCAGGATCTTGACAGGCGGCGCCTTC
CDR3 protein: CASRILTGGAF

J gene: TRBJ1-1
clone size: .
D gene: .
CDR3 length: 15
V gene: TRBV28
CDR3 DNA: TGTGCCAGCAGTTTATCTGCAGGGAGGAGCACTGAAGCTTTCTTT
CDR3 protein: CASSLSAGRSTEAFF

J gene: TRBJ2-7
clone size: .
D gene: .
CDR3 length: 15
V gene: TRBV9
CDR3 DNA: TGTGCCAGCAGCGTAGACGCCCGTAGGGAGTACGAGCAGTACTTC
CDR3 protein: CASSVDARREYEQYF

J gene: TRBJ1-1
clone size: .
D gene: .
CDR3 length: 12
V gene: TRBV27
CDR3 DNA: TGTGCCAGCAGTTCCCCGCGGGCTGAAGCTTTCTTT
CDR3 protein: CASSSPRAEAFF

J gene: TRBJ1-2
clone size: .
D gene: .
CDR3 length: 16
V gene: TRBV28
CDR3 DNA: TGTGCCAGCGGGGAAGTCCAGGGGCGCCCTAACTATGGCTACACCTTC
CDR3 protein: CASGEVQGRPNYGYTF

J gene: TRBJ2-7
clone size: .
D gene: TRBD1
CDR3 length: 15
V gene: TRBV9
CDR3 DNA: TGTGCCAGCAGCTTCACCGGGACAGGGCCCTACGAGCAGTACTTC
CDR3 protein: CASSFTGTGPYEQYF

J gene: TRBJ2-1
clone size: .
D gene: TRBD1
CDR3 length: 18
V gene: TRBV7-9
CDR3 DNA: TGTGCCAGCAGCGGGACGACAGGGCCCGGTTCCTTCTACAATGAGCAGTTCTTC
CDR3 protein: CASSGTTGPGSFYNEQFF

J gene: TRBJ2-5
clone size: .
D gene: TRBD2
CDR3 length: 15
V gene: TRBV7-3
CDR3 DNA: TGTGCCAGCAGTTTAGGGACTAGCGGCGGAGAGACCCAGTACTTC
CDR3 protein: CASSLGTSGGETQYF

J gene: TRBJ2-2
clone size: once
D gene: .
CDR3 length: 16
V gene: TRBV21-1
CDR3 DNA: TGTGCCAGCAGGATGCGACTAGCGGGAGGAACCGGGGAGCTGTTTTTT
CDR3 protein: CASRMRLAGGTGELFF

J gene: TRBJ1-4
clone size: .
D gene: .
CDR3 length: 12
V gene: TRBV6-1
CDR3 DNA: TGTGCCAGCCGGGGGACTCTGGAAAAACTGTTTTTT
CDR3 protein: CASRGTLEKLFF

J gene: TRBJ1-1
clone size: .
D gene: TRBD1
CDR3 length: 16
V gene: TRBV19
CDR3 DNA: TGTGCCAGTGAACGGACAGGGAGATCTCGCGGCACTGAAGCTTTCTTT
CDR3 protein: CASERTGRSRGTEAFF

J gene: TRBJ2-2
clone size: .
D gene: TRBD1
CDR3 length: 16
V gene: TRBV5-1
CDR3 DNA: TGCGCCAGCAGCCCAACCGGGACAGCGAACACCGGGGAGCTGTTTTTT
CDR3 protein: CASSPTGTANTGELFF

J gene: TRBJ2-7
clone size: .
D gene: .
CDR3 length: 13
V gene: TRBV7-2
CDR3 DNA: TGTGCCAGCGGGGCGGGGAGGAAACGCGAGCAGTACTTC
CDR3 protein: CASGAGRKREQYF

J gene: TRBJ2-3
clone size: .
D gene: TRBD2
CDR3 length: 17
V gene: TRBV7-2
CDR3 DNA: TGTGCCAGCAGCCGATCAGGTGCTAGCGGGACCACAGATACGCAGTATTTT
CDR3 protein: CASSRSGASGTTDTQYF

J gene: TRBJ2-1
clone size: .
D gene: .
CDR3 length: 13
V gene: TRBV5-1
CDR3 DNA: TGCGCCAGCAGCTTGGCCCCGAACAATGAGCAGTTCTTC
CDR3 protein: CASSLAPNNEQFF